Each of the 20 T cell receptor beta chains below was sequenced from the same sample in a study of T cells in localized non-small cell lung cancer. Some clones are missing from TCRdb's copy, which holds only in-frame ones; the method was immunoSEQ multiplex PCR. This sample has tens of thousands of clones, with roughly 93% found just once. The input for sequencing was peripheral blood, taken before any cancer treatment. Receptors originate from a female donor over 55 with stage I lung adenocarcinoma.

V is TRBV6-1 and J is TRBJ2-3; weak D call: TRBD1 (6 bases). The germline CDR1 and CDR2 sequences are MNHNS and SASEGT. The V end was cut by 6 bases, the J end by 0 bases, with 10 bases between. This CDR3 is 14 amino acids long. The CDR3 nucleotides are TGTGCCAGCAGACAGGGATCTAGCACAGATACGCAGTATTTT. Translating it yields CASRQGSSTDTQYF.

The chain has TRBV9 and TRBJ2-1, with 7 bases matching TRBD2. CDR1 and CDR2 (germline): SGDLS, YYNGEE. V trimming: 1 base; J trimming: 8 bases; junction bases outside the gene matches: 3. There are 13 residues in the CDR3. The CDR3 loop reads CASSVREGYEQFF. CDR3 in DNA: TGTGCCAGCAGCGTAAGGGAGGGGTATGAGCAGTTCTTC.

The chain employs TRBV18 and TRBJ1-1; D call uncertain. The CDR3 covers 16 residues. The V gene lost 1 base and the J gene lost 0 bases, with 12 bases spanning the gap. CDR1 is KGHSH, CDR2 LQKENI, per germline. CDR3 protein: CASSPRKGSVNTEAFF. In nucleotides, the CDR3 is TGTGCCAGCTCACCACGGAAGGGTAGCGTGAACACTGAAGCTTTCTTT.

This rearrangement joins TRBV6-5 to TRBJ1-2; 8 nucleotides agree with TRBD1. Germline V lookup: CDR1 MNHEY, CDR2 SVGAGI. The length of the CDR3 is 15 residues. V gave up 6 bases and J gave up 0 bases; unmatched junction bases: 6. Here the CDR3 DNA reads TGTGCCAGCAGACGAGGACAGGGAGCTAACTATGGCTACACCTTC. Translation gives CASRRGQGANYGYTF.

This chain links TRBV19 with TRBJ2-1; 13 nucleotides match TRBD2. The CDR3 runs 16 residues. V gave up 6 bases and J gave up 3 bases; unmatched junction bases: 5. CDR1 LNHDA and CDR2 SQIVND come from the germline V gene (reference sequence). The CDR3 bases are TGTGCCAGTAGGCCGACTAGCGGGAGGTTCTACAATGAGCAGTTCTTC. Amino acid sequence: CASRPTSGRFYNEQFF.

This clone was seen a single time. The rearrangement links TRBV5-1 to TRBJ2-2; possible D gene TRBD2, 5 bases. Germline lookup yields CDR1 SGHRS and CDR2 YFSETQ. The V end lost 4 bases, the J end lost 2 bases, and 9 bases lay between the germline ends. This CDR3 has 14 amino acids. The CDR3 DNA follows: TGCGCCAGCAGCGAGGGAGTTAACACCGGGGAGCTGTTTTTT. This codes for CASSEGVNTGELFF. Full variable domain (remainder filled in from reference TRBV5-1 and TRBJ2-2): KAGVTQTPRYLIKTRGQQVTLSCSPISGHRSVSWYQQTPGQGLQFLFEYFSETQRNKGNFPGRFSGRQFSNSRSEMNVSTLELGDSALYLCASSEGVNTGELFFGEGSRLTVL.

This clone was seen only a few times. The chain is built from TRBV28 and TRBJ1-1; 8 positions match TRBD1. Germline trimming cut 6 bases from V and 2 bases from J; bases unmatched to any gene: 2. CDR1 and CDR2 (germline): MDHEN, SYDVKM. The CDR3 totals 13 residues. The CDR3 nucleotides read TGTGCCAGCAGGACAGGGGAAAACACTGAAGCTTTCTTT. This encodes CASRTGENTEAFF.

J is TRBJ2-7 and V is TRBV10-3; 9 bases are shared with TRBD1. With V trimmed by 9 bases and J by 3 bases, 6 bases remained unmatched. The CDR3 loop spans 13 amino acids. Per the germline V gene, CDR1 is ENHRY and CDR2 is SYGVKD. CDR3 amino acids: CAILQGASYEQYF. CDR3 sequence (DNA): TGTGCCATTCTACAGGGGGCGAGCTACGAGCAGTACTTC.

The V call is TRBV19, the J call TRBJ1-4; tentatively, D is TRBD1 (6 bases). Germline V CDR1 and CDR2: LNHDA, SQIVND (reference sequence). The CDR3 contains 19 residues. With 6 bases removed from V and 4 bases from J, the gap between germline ends came to 27 bases. The CDR3, as DNA: TGTGCCAGTAGGAGTCGCGGTCTGGGGGCGGGCTTAGGTAATGAAAAACTGTTTTTT. It specifies CASRSRGLGAGLGNEKLFF.

This clone was recorded only once. CDR3 nucleotide sequence: TGTGCCGGCGCGGGTCAACCCACAGATACGCAGTATTTT. Protein product: CAGAGQPTDTQYF. V gene TRBV2 combines with J gene TRBJ2-3, with D possibly matching TRBD2 (5 bases). This CDR3 spans 13 amino acids. CDR1 is SNHLY, CDR2 FYNNEI, per germline. V lost 11 bases and J lost 2, with 14 bases in between.

This chain links TRBV4-3 with TRBJ1-1, with TRBD1 matching 7 bases. CDR3 length: 17 residues. The trim removed 3 bases at V and 0 bases at J, leaving 10 bases unmatched. The germline V gene encodes CDR1 LGHNA and CDR2 YSLEER. The CDR3 sequence is CASSHDSTGWMNTEAFF. The CDR3 bases are TGCGCCAGCAGCCATGATTCGACAGGGTGGATGAACACTGAAGCTTTCTTT.

The rearrangement joins TRBV27 to TRBJ1-2, with 9 bases fitting TRBD1. CDR1 and CDR2 (germline): MNHEY, SMNVEV (reference sequence). The CDR3 sequence is 14 residues long. After removal of 7 bases from V and 7 bases from J, the junction contained 10 bases not matched to a gene. CDR3 residues: CASTKQGAFSGYTF. In nucleotides, the CDR3 is TGTGCCAGCACTAAACAGGGGGCTTTTAGTGGCTACACCTTC.

The chain recombines TRBV19 with TRBJ1-5; D possibly corresponds to TRBD1 (5 bases). This CDR3 is 12 amino acids long. Trimming stripped 7 bases from V and 5 bases from J, with 9 bases between. Per the germline V gene, CDR1 is LNHDA and CDR2 is SQIVND (reference sequence). This CDR3 reads CASNDSDQPQHF. CDR3 nucleotide sequence: TGTGCCAGTAACGACAGCGATCAGCCCCAGCATTTT.

The chain links TRBV5-1 to TRBJ2-7; no clear D. The CDR3 covers 11 residues. Trimming stripped 4 bases from V and 11 bases from J, with 13 bases between. CDR1 is SGHRS, CDR2 YFSETQ, per germline. The DNA of the CDR3 is TGCGCCAGCAGCGGCGTCTCAAACGAGTACGTC. This encodes CASSGVSNEYV.

V is TRBV29-1 and J is TRBJ1-1, with D uncertain. CDR1 is SQVTM, CDR2 ANQGSEA, per germline. The CDR3 is 14 residues long. V lost 4 bases and J 3 bases, leaving 15 bases between the germline ends. The CDR3, as DNA: TGCAGCGTTGCTCGGGGAGGCGGCGACACTGAAGCTTTCTTT. The encoded protein is CSVARGGGDTEAFF.

This chain joins TRBV7-2 and TRBJ1-5; perhaps TRBD1 as D (6 bases). Germline V gene data show CDR1 as SGHTA and CDR2 as FQGNSA. The CDR3 consists of 13 residues. Trimming stripped 4 bases from V and 7 bases from J, with 11 bases between. Here the CDR3 reads CASSYNRGQPQHF. CDR3 DNA: TGTGCCAGCAGCTATAATAGGGGGCAGCCCCAGCATTTT.

The chain links TRBV7-2 to TRBJ1-4; 7 bases are a match to TRBD1. The germline V gene encodes CDR1 SGHTA and CDR2 FQGNSA. V dropped 3 bases and J dropped 4; count of bases not matched to a gene: 8. This CDR3 spans 16 amino acids. The DNA for the CDR3 is TGTGCCAGCAGCTTGGACAGGCCACTACTTAATGAAAAACTGTTTTTT. It is translated as CASSLDRPLLNEKLFF. The complete variable domain, with remaining parts taken from reference TRBV7-2 and TRBJ1-4, reads GAGVSQSPSNKVTEKGKDVELRCDPISGHTALYWYRQSLGQGLEFLIYFQGNSAPDKSGLPSDRFSAERTGGSVSTLTIQRTQQEDSAVYLCASSLDRPLLNEKLFFGSGTQLSVL.

CDR3 sequence: CASSALPGTGNGYTF. Written as DNA, the CDR3 is TGTGCCAGCAGCGCCCTCCCCGGGACAGGGAATGGCTACACCTTC. This chain uses TRBV9 with TRBJ1-2; 9 bases are a match to TRBD1. Germline CDR1 is SGDLS and CDR2 is YYNGEE. Germline trimming cut 3 bases from V and 6 bases from J; bases unmatched to any gene: 9. The CDR3 loop spans 15 amino acids.

The V call is TRBV30, the J call TRBJ1-2; D remains ambiguous. The V and J ends lost 2 bases and 4 bases respectively, with 5 bases between them. Germline-derived CDR1 and CDR2 are GTSNPN and SVGIG (reference sequence). The CDR3 runs to 11 residues. The CDR3 nucleotides read TGTGCCTGGAGTATGGCCTATGGCTACACCTTC. Translating gives CAWSMAYGYTF.

The chain uses TRBV10-2 and TRBJ1-5; tentative D call: TRBD1 (5 bases). This CDR3 region has 15 residues. The germline V and J ends were trimmed by 5 bases and 6 bases, with 17 bases remaining between them. Germline loops: CDR1 WSHSY, CDR2 SAAADI. Here the CDR3 DNA reads TGCGCCAGCAGTTCAGGGAGTTGGGCCCCTCAGCCCCAGCATTTT. Translation: CASSSGSWAPQPQHF.